This T cell receptor (beta chain) was recorded in a study of T cells after yellow fever vaccination. Study details: Preparation of fractions with low cell numbers was performed using SMART-Seq v4 Ultra Low Input.

This CDR3 has 13 residues. Trimming took 4 bases from V and 0 from J, leaving 9 bases between them. Germline V gene lookup returns CDR1 SQVTM and CDR2 ANQGSEA. It was through 5'RACE template switching that TCR cDNA was made, with a universal primer site and UMIs added. TCRdb re-derived calls from the 5' RACE reads in MiXCR, one entry per CDR3 protein. In the table there are some 150,000 distinct CDR3 sequences, under 7% of which are singletons. Study results and caveats: A large majority of primary-vaccination clones showed up again after the booster (96% CD4, around 90% CD8). Of the clonotypes, a small share occurred in both CD4 and CD8 compartments.

This clonotype was detected many times. What it binds is unknown. The sample in question was CD4+ T cells sorted from PBMCs, obtained 10 days after the yellow fever booster vaccination. The chain recombines TRBV29-1 with TRBJ1-1; no firm D call. The source is a man aged 25 to 40 who received the YFV17D yellow fever vaccine. The CDR3 here is CSVVSLMNTEAFF. Here the CDR3 DNA reads TGCAGCGTTGTTTCCCTAATGAACACTGAAGCTTTCTTT.